The TCR beta chain under discussion was sequenced for a study of blood T cells in healthy people across ages. Sample-barcoded 5' priming and a J-beta primer mix drove a second PCR of about 6 to 12 cycles. TCRdb independently ran MiXCR on the 5' RACE reads; one entry per CDR3 protein. Altogether around 1,000,000 distinct CDR3 sequences are present, 20% to 25% being singletons, with the ten largest covering 0.65% to 0.75%. Donors ranged from about 6 to 90 years old and were healthy Caucasians in Russia. This same sample was also part of a study on T cells of mothers and their children. As that report states: Related mother-child pairs shared slightly more overlap than unrelated pairs, but the difference was non-significant.

Sequences were obtained from blood. The receptor comes from a girl aged 2-10 years in good health.

This CDR3 reads CASSLGWIGSSPNEKLFF. CDR3 sequence (DNA): TGTGCCAGCAGCCTCGGTTGGATAGGTTCGTCGCCGAATGAAAAACTGTTTTTT. The genes are TRBV5-6 and TRBJ1-4; D gene ambiguous. The germline gives CDR1 SGHDT, CDR2 YYEEEE. The CDR3 has 18 amino acids. V lost 4 bases to trimming and J lost 5 bases, with 24 bases between them.